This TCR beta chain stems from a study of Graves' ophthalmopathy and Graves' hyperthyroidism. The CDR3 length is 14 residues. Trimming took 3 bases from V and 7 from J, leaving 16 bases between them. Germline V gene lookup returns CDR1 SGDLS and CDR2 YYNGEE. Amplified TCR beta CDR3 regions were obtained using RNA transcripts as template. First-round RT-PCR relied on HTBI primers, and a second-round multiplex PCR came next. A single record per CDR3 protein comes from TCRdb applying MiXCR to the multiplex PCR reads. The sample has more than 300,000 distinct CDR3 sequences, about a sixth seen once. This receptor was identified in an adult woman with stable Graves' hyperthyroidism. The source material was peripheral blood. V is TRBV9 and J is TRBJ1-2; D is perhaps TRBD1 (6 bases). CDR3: CASSDTETGSGYTF. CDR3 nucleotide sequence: TGTGCCAGCAGCGACACCGAGACAGGAAGTGGCTACACCTTC.